This TCR beta chain appears in the sequencing data of a study of blood T cell repertoires in COVID-19. Study members were between about 18 and 90 years old and lived in 20 to 30 US regions. As for this clone: At the DNA level, this CDR3 is encoded by other sequences in the same sample as well.

Original handling: Reference gene primer amplification gave estimated nucleated cell counts. TCRdb's copy holds only in-frame clones and misses some; the assay was immunoSEQ multiplex PCR. Clone size and the V and J calls come from that table; the DNA yielded D and trimming. This table holds approximately 260,000 clones, around 87% found once. The trim removed 3 bases at V and 2 bases at J, leaving 1 base unmatched. The CDR3 contains 14 residues. Germline values: CDR1 KGHSH, CDR2 LQKENI. The chain carries TRBV18 and TRBJ1-3, with 7 bases matching TRBD1. The sequence was obtained from a young woman with acute COVID-19. The sample consisted of PBMCs or T cells enriched from blood (not recorded which). The CDR3 reads CASSPGTAGNTIYF. Here the CDR3 DNA reads TGTGCCAGCTCACCGGGGACAGCTGGAAACACCATATATTTT.